This T cell receptor (beta chain) stems from a study of shared clonotypes between healthy human individuals. Comments on this clone: Its antigen is as yet unknown.

This table comes from immunoSEQ multiplex PCR, and its TCRdb copy is limited to in-frame clones, with some not included. This table holds a few million clones, 95% found once. Trimming cost V 4 bases and J 0 bases; bases outside gene matches: 6. The CDR3 totals 15 residues. CDR1 and CDR2 (germline): SGDLS, YYNGEE. General study findings and limits: Naive CD4 clonotypes overlapped across several donors at approximately 5.5%. Memory subsets generally showed lower estimated richness than naive subsets.

Sequencing input: naive CD4+ T cells sorted from blood. Subset: CD45RA+ positively selected. This sequence originates from a young man in good health. The V gene is TRBV9, the J gene TRBJ2-5; TRBD1 agrees at 7 bases. CDR3 coding DNA: TGTGCCAGCAGCAGGGCAGGGGGACACCAAGAGACCCAGTACTTC. Its protein product is CASSRAGGHQETQYF.